The entry that follows covers one T cell receptor (beta chain) sequence. The antigen is undetermined. This sample is part of a study of post-analysis software for immune sequencing data. About the research overall: Several disease courses (relapsing-remitting, secondary progressive and progressive-relapsing) of multiple sclerosis were included. Study-level points and caveats: Patients used roughly five TRBV segments, including TRBV5-6, TRBV5-1 and TRBV20-1, more often than controls. Multiple sclerosis was associated with a significant reduction in normalized Chao1 diversity relative to controls. F measure clustering grouped samples strongly by preparation batch.

The germline gives CDR1 MNHEY, CDR2 SVGEGT. The V gene end was trimmed by 0 bases and the J gene end by 3 bases; junction bases not matched to a gene: 12. CDR3 length equals 18 residues. Incorporated into the TCR beta cDNA libraries were unique molecular identifiers, which served to reduce PCR and sequencing biases. Roughly 0.5 million cDNA molecules were obtained from about 0.98 to 11 million T cells. Via MiXCR, TCRdb re-called the PCR reads, giving one row per CDR3 protein. The sample comprises about half a million distinct CDR3 sequences, around 34% of which are singletons, and approximately 5.4% rests with the top ten.

Sequencing was done on a sample of blood. The V call is TRBV6-2 or TRBV6-3, the J call TRBJ2-3; TRBD2 matches at 7 bases. The sequence came from a girl aged 2 to 17 with multiple sclerosis. The CDR3 region has the DNA TGTGCCAGCAGTTACTCGACCGGACTAGAAGTGGGTACAGATACGCAGTATTTT. Translating it yields CASSYSTGLEVGTDTQYF.